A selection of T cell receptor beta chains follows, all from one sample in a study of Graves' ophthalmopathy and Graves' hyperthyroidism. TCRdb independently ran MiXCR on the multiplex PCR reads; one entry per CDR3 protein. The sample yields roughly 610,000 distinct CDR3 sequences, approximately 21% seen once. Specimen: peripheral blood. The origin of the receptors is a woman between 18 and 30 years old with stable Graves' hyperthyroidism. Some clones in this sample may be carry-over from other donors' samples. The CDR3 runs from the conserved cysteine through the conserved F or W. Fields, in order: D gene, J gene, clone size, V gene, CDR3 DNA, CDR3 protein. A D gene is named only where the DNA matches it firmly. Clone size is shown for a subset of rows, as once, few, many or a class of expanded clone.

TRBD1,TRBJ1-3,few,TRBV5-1,TGCGCCAGCAGCTTGGCCTTACAGGGGACTGGAAACACCATATATTTT,CASSLALQGTGNTIYF
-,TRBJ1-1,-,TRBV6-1,TGTGCCAGCAGTGAAGGACGGACGAACACTGAAGCTTTCTTT,CASSEGRTNTEAFF
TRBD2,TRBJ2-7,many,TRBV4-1,TGCGCCAGCAGCCACAATAGCGGGGCCTACGAGCAGTACTTC,CASSHNSGAYEQYF
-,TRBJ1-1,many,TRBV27,TGTGCCAGCAGTCCCTTGAGACAGCAGACTGAAGCTTTCTTT,CASSPLRQQTEAFF
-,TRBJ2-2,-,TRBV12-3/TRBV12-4,TGTGCCAGCAGGCTACAGGGTGTGGAGCTGTTTTTT,CASRLQGVELFF
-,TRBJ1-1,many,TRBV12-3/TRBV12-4,TGTGCCAGCAGTTTAGAGGGTGTGAACACTGAAGCTTTCTTT,CASSLEGVNTEAFF
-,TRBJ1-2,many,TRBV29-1,TGCAGCGTTGAAGCTAGAGGACGGACGAAGGATGGCTACACCTTC,CSVEARGRTKDGYTF
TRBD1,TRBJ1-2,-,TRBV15,TGTGCCACCAGCGGGGACCGGGACAGGGGGAACTATGGCTACACCTTC,CATSGDRDRGNYGYTF
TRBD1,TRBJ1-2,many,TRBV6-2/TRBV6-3,TGTGCCAGCCATAACCCGAGGACAGGAAACTATGGCTACACCTTC,CASHNPRTGNYGYTF
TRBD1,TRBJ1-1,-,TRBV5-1,TGCGCCAGCAGCTTGGACGGGGGACAGGCTGCTGAAGCTTTCTTT,CASSLDGGQAAEAFF